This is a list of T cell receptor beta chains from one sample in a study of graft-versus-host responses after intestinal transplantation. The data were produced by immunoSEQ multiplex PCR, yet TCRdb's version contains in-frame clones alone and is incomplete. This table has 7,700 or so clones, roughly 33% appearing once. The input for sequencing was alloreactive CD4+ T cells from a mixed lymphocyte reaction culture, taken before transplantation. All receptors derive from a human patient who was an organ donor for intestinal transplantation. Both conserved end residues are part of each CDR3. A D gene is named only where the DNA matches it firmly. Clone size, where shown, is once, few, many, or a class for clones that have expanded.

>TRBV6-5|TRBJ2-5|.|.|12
CASNGPGETQYF
TGTGCCAGCAACGGACCAGGGGAGACCCAGTACTTC
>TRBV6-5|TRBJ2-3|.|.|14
CASNQGGSGDTQYF
TGTGCCAGTAATCAGGGGGGAAGTGGGGATACGCAGTATTTT
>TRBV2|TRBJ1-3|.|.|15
CASHRAAGSGNTIYF
TGTGCCAGTCATAGAGCGGCAGGCTCTGGAAACACCATATATTTT
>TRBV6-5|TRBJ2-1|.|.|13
CASSTVIANEQFF
TGTGCCAGCAGCACGGTAATAGCCAATGAGCAGTTCTTC
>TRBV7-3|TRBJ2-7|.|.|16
CASSPKPPGETYEQYF
TGTGCCAGCAGCCCAAAACCCCCGGGAGAAACCTACGAGCAGTACTTC
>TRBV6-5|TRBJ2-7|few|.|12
CASSSTTYEQYF
TGTGCCAGCAGTTCCACTACGTACGAGCAGTACTTC
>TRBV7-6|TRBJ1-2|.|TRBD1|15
CASSSGTGDRYGYTF
TGTGCCAGCAGCTCCGGGACAGGGGATCGGTATGGCTACACCTTC
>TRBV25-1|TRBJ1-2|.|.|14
CASRGVSTTYGYTF
TGTGCCAGCAGGGGTGTAAGTACGACTTATGGCTACACCTTC
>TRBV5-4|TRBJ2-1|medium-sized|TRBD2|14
CASSRGGRADEQFF
TGTGCCAGCAGCCGGGGAGGGAGGGCGGATGAGCAGTTCTTC
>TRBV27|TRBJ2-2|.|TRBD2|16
CASSFAAGGPGGELFF
TGTGCCAGCAGTTTTGCAGCGGGGGGGCCGGGCGGGGAGCTGTTTTTT
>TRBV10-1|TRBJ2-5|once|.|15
CASSEEGAPQETQYF
TGCGCCAGCAGTGAGGAAGGGGCCCCGCAAGAGACCCAGTACTTC
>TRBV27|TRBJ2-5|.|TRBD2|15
CASSLGGSLQETQYF
TGTGCCAGCAGTTTGGGAGGGAGTCTTCAAGAGACCCAGTACTTC
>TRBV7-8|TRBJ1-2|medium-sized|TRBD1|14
CASSLEDRVHGYTF
TGTGCCAGCAGCTTAGAGGACAGGGTCCATGGCTACACCTTC
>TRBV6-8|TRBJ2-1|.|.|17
CASSLPLAGGTYNEQFF
TGTGCCAGCAGCCTCCCCCTGGCGGGCGGGACCTACAATGAGCAGTTCTTC
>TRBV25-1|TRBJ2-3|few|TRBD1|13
CASRRQGTDTQYF
TGTGCCAGCAGAAGACAGGGGACAGATACGCAGTATTTT
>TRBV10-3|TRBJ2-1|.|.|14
CAISAGGLGNEQFF
TGTGCCATCAGTGCCGGGGGATTGGGCAATGAGCAGTTCTTC
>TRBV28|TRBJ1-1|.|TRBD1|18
CASTTRQGDRRVNTEAFF
TGTGCCAGCACTACTAGACAGGGGGATCGTCGTGTGAACACTGAAGCTTTCTTT
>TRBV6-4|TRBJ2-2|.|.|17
CASSYAPGSARTGELFF
TGTGCCAGCAGTTACGCGCCGGGGTCTGCGCGGACCGGGGAGCTGTTTTTT
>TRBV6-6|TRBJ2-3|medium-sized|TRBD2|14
CASRPSGGRHTQYF
TGTGCCAGCAGACCCAGCGGGGGGCGGCATACGCAGTATTTT